These 14 T cell receptor beta chains share one sample of origin, sequenced in a study of blood T cell repertoires in COVID-19 (dated by TCRdb to 2018 to 2021). To prepare the library, the immunoSEQ multiplex PCR assay was applied. TCRdb carries this immuneACCESS record with in-frame sequences only. Its versions omit some clonotypes, under half of them owing to an unresolved V gene in the studies checked, with the rest unexplained. This sample gives about 230,000 clones in total; approximately 90% of them show up just once. The ten largest clones capture roughly a sixth of the sample. The sample comprised PBMCs or T cells enriched from blood (not recorded which). Receptor source: a man aged 18-30 years who had recovered from COVID-19.

V usage is TRBV19 and J usage is TRBJ1-5; D not resolved. The germline V gene encodes CDR1 LNHDA and CDR2 SQIVND (reference sequence). The CDR3 is made up of 16 amino acids. V lost 0 bases to trimming and J lost 2 bases, with 11 bases between them. CDR3 in DNA: TGTGCCAGTAGTATAGACGCGGGCGGAGGCAATCAGCCCCAGCATTTT. This translates into CASSIDAGGGNQPQHF.

The chain uses TRBV9 and TRBJ2-7; D is perhaps TRBD1 (5 bases). Germline V gene sequence: CDR1 SGDLS, CDR2 YYNGEE. The CDR3 covers 16 residues. V was clipped by 0 bases and J by 0 bases, with 13 bases between them. CDR3 DNA sequence: TGTGCCAGCAGCGTAGTCGACAGCAAAAGCTCCTACGAGCAGTACTTC. Its protein product is CASSVVDSKSSYEQYF. The variable domain in full, completed from reference TRBV9 and TRBJ2-7, reads DSGVTQTPKHLITATGQRVTLRCSPRSGDLSVYWYQQSLDQGLQFLIQYYNGEERAKGNILERFSAQQFPDLHSELNLSSLELGDSALYFCASSVVDSKSSYEQYFGPGTRLTVT.

V is TRBV19 and J is TRBJ1-5; TRBD1 agrees at 8 bases. CDR3 length: 15 residues. The V gene's germline CDR1 is LNHDA and CDR2 SQIVND (reference sequence). Trimming removed 4 bases from V and 2 bases from J; junction bases left unmatched: 4. The CDR3 bases are TGTGCCAGTAGTACCCAGGGGGCAGGCAATCAGCCCCAGCATTTT. This sequence encodes CASSTQGAGNQPQHF.

The rearrangement links TRBV18 to TRBJ2-3, with 9 bases lining up with TRBD1. Trimming cost V 8 bases and J 0 bases; bases outside gene matches: 3. Germline values: CDR1 KGHSH, CDR2 LQKENI. The CDR3 loop spans 14 amino acids. The chain's CDR3 is CASGTGTSTDTQYF. DNA for the CDR3: TGTGCCAGCGGGACAGGGACTAGCACAGATACGCAGTATTTT.

The CDR3 protein is CASSPSTSGIGELFF. CDR3 DNA sequence: TGTGCCAGCAGCCCCTCGACTAGCGGGATCGGGGAGCTGTTTTTT. This sequence joins TRBV3-1 (or the pseudogene TRBV3-2) and TRBJ2-2; 11 nucleotides align to TRBD2. The CDR3 is 15 amino acids. Germline V gives CDR1 LGHDT, CDR2 YNNKEL (reference sequence). J gave up 7 bases and V 4 bases, and 5 bases lay outside the gene matches.

The chain carries TRBV5-1 and TRBJ1-3; TRBD1 matches at 7 bases. The germline V gene has CDR1 SGHRS and CDR2 YFSETQ. J lost 1 base, V lost 4 bases, and 11 bases had no gene match. This CDR3 contains 17 residues. CDR3 in DNA: TGCGCCAGCAGCCCCCTAACAGGGGCGAAGTCTGGAAACACCATATATTTT. Encoded protein: CASSPLTGAKSGNTIYF.

This CDR3 reads CASSQSTQGNYGYTF. The CDR3 region has the DNA TGTGCCAGCAGTCAAAGCACACAGGGGAACTATGGCTACACCTTC. The chain recombines TRBV6-5 with TRBJ1-2, with TRBD1 identical over 7 bases. The germline CDR1 and CDR2 sequences are MNHEY and SVGAGI. The CDR3 is made up of 15 amino acids. Unmatched junction bases numbered 8, after V lost 5 bases and J lost 2 bases.

The chain uses TRBV27 and TRBJ1-1, with 7 bases lining up with TRBD1. The CDR3 extends over 13 amino acids. Per germline, CDR1 MNHEY and CDR2 SMNVEV (reference sequence). With 6 bases clipped from V and 3 bases from J, the junction kept 4 bases outside the gene matches. The CDR3 DNA reads as TGTGCCAGCAGGTACAGGGGATACACTGAAGCTTTCTTT. As protein: CASRYRGYTEAFF.

The V gene is TRBV10-3, the J gene TRBJ1-1; TRBD1 might be the D (5 bases). The CDR3 consists of 12 residues. The ends were cut back, 3 bases at V and 5 bases at J, with 7 bases in the middle. Looked up from germline, CDR1 is ENHRY and CDR2 is SYGVKD. The CDR3 DNA reads as TGTGCCATCAGTGACAGGGTTACTGAAGCTTTCTTT. Protein sequence: CAISDRVTEAFF.

The chain uses TRBV6-5 and TRBJ2-5; 7 bases line up with TRBD1. The junction had 8 bases not matched to a gene; V was cut back by 5 bases and J by 5 bases. Germline assignment: CDR1 MNHEY and CDR2 SVGAGI. The CDR3 is made up of 14 amino acids. CDR3 DNA: TGTGCCAGCAGTACGACAGGGTCTCCGGAGACCCAGTACTTC. Translation: CASSTTGSPETQYF.

V and J are TRBV28 and TRBJ1-2, with 9 bases that match TRBD1. Germline lookup yields CDR1 MDHEN and CDR2 SYDVKM. The CDR3 extends over 14 amino acids. Losses at the gene ends were 6 bases for V and 3 bases for J; bases not matched to a gene: 5. The CDR3 DNA follows: TGTGCCAGCAGCAAAGACAGGGGGGACTATGGCTACACCTTC. Encoded protein: CASSKDRGDYGYTF.

The chain employs TRBV7-9 and TRBJ1-4; D is perhaps TRBD1 (6 bases). There are 17 residues in the CDR3. With 4 bases removed from V and 0 bases from J, the gap between germline ends came to 15 bases. Germline V gives CDR1 SEHNR, CDR2 FQNEAQ (reference sequence). The CDR3 nucleotides are TGTGCCAGCAGCTCGAGGGACATCGTTGCAACTAATGAAAAACTGTTTTTT. It yields the protein CASSSRDIVATNEKLFF.

V usage is TRBV5-3 and J usage is TRBJ1-4, with D perhaps TRBD1 (5 bases). TRBV5-3 is sorted into the ORF group, with uncertain function. The CDR3 contains 15 residues. Trimming cost V 5 bases and J 4 bases, with 15 bases left between them. In DNA form, the CDR3 reads TGTGCCAGAAGGCGCGTGTGGGGCAGTAATGAAAAACTGTTTTTT. The encoded protein is CARRRVWGSNEKLFF.

The chain links TRBV28 to TRBJ2-1; 8 nucleotides line up with TRBD2. The CDR3 runs to 15 residues. The germline CDR1 and CDR2 sequences are MDHEN and SYDVKM. With V trimmed by 5 bases and J by 9 bases, 12 bases remained unmatched. The CDR3 coding sequence is TGTGCCAGCAGTCCACTAGCGGCAACGGTGGGTGAGCAGTTCTTC. This codes for CASSPLAATVGEQFF.